The entry that follows covers one T cell receptor (beta chain) sequence. The data derive from a study of CD8 T cells in Susac syndrome. Trimming removed 3 bases from V and 1 base from J; junction bases left unmatched: 9. This CDR3 is built from 18 residues. Random hexamers were used to reverse transcribe an amount of roughly 0.45 to 1 ug RNA. TCRdb called the immunoSEQ multiplex PCR reads again in MiXCR, with one record for every CDR3 protein. This table holds around 190,000 distinct CDR3 sequences, roughly 94% found once. TCR beta sequences were obtained from blood CD8+ and CD4+ T cells. Source material: CD4+ T cells from PBMCs. This receptor was obtained from a human donor in good health. This sequence joins TRBV12-3 or TRBV12-4 and TRBJ2-3; 11 positions match TRBD2. The CDR3 reads CASSFWLAGGSGTDTQYF. Written as DNA, the CDR3 is TGTGCCAGCAGTTTTTGGCTAGCGGGAGGTTCGGGCACAGATACGCAGTATTTT.